Below, one T cell receptor beta chain is given with its context. The antigen is unknown. Time point here: time of PML onset. At PML onset, T3 blood samples were taken. The CDR3 sequence is 16 residues long. Germline lookup yields CDR1 MGHRA and CDR2 YSYEKL. The V end was cut by 0 bases, the J end by 5 bases, with 14 bases between. These data belong to a study of multiple sclerosis patients with progressive multifocal leukoencephalopathy. Spiked into each PCR were synthetic inline TR CDR3 controls of all V-J pairings. The repertoire was sequenced with immunoSEQ multiplex PCR; TCRdb's copy has only in-frame clones and lacks some. This repertoire shows tens of thousands of clones, 85% found once; its top ten account for around an eighth. Study-wide results and caveats: Before and during natalizumab, the clones expanded at PML already existed. Whether JC virus or general immunocompromise explains the findings remained unclear.

The TCR comes from a woman younger than 45 with progressive multifocal leukoencephalopathy. This rearrangement joins TRBV4-1 to TRBJ2-1, with D perhaps matching TRBD2 (5 bases). The sample in question was PBMCs, obtained from a patient treated with natalizumab. CDR3 amino acids: CASSQEYGRGNNEQFF. The CDR3 DNA follows: TGCGCCAGCAGCCAAGAATATGGGAGAGGGAACAATGAGCAGTTCTTC.